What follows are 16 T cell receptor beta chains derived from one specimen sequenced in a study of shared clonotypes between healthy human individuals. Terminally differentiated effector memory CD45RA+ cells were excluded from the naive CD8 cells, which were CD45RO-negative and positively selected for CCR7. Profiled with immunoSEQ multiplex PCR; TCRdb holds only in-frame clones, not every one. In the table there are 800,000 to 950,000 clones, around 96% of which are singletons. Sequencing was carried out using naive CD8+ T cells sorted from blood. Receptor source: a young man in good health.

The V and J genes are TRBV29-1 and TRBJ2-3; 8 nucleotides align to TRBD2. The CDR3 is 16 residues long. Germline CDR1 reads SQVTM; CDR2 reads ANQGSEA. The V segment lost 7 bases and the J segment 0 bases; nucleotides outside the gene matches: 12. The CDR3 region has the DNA TGCAGCGCCCTTGGGGCTAGCGGGTCTAGCACAGATACGCAGTATTTT. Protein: CSALGASGSSTDTQYF.

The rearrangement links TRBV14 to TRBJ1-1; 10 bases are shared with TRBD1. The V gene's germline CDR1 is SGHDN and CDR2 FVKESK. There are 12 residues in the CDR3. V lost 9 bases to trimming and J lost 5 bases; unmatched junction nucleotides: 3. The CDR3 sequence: CASTGQGTEAFF. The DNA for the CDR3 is TGTGCCAGTACGGGACAGGGGACTGAAGCTTTCTTT.

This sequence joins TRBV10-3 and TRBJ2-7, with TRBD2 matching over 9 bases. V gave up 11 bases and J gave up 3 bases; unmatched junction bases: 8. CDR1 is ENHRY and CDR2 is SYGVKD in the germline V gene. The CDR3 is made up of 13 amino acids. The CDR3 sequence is CAAGTSRNYEQYF. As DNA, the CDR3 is TGTGCCGCCGGGACTAGCAGAAACTACGAGCAGTACTTC.

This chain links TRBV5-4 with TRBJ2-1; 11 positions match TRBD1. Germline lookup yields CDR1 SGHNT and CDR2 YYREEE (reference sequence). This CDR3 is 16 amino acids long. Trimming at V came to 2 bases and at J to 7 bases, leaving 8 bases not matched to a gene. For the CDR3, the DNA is TGTGCCAGCAGCTTAAAGGGACAGGGGGTCGGGAATGAGCAGTTCTTC. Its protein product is CASSLKGQGVGNEQFF.

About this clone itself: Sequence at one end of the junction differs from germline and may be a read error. CDR3 in amino acids: CASSLTASGGQYF. The DNA for the CDR3 is TGTGCTAGCAGTCTTACCGCTTCGGGAGGGCAGTACTTC. V and J are TRBV7-7 and TRBJ2-7, with 7 bases matching TRBD2. Germline V lookup: CDR1 SSHAT, CDR2 FNYEAQ (reference sequence). The CDR3 runs to 13 residues.

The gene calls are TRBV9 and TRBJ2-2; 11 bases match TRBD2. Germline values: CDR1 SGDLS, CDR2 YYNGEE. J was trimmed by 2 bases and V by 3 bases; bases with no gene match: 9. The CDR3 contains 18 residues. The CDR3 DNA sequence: TGTGCCAGCAGCGCTCCTAGCGGGAGGACCTTAAACACCGGGGAGCTGTTTTTT. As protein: CASSAPSGRTLNTGELFF. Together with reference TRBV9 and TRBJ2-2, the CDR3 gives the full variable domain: DSGVTQTPKHLITATGQRVTLRCSPRSGDLSVYWYQQSLDQGLQFLIQYYNGEERAKGNILERFSAQQFPDLHSELNLSSLELGDSALYFCASSAPSGRTLNTGELFFGEGSRLTVL.

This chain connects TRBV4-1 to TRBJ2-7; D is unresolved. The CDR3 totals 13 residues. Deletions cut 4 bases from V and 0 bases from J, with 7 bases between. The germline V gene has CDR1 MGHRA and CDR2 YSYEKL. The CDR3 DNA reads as TGCGCCAGCAGCCCACTGCACTCCTACGAGCAGTACTTC. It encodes CASSPLHSYEQYF.

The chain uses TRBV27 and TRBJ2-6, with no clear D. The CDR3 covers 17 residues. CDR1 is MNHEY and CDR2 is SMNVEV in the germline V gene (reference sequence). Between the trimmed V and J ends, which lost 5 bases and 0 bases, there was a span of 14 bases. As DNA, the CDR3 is TGTGCCAGCAGTCCCCCAGGTTTTCACTCTGGGGCCAACGTCCTGACTTTC. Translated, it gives CASSPPGFHSGANVLTF.

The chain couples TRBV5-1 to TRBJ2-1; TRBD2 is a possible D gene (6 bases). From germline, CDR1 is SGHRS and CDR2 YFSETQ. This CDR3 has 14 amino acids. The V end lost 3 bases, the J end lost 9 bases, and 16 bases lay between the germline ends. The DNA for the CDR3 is TGCGCCAGCAGCTGGGGCGGTGGGAGGTCTGAGCAGTTCTTC. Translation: CASSWGGGRSEQFF.

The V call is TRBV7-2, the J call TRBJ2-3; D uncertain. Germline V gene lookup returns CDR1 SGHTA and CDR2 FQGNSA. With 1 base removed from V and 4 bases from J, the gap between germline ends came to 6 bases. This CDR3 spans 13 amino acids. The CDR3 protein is CASSLVVPDTQYF. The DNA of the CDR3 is TGTGCCAGCAGCTTAGTGGTTCCAGATACGCAGTATTTT.

The CDR3 spells CASSLAIGVAEQYF. Here the CDR3 DNA reads TGTGCCAGCAGCTTGGCCATAGGGGTCGCCGAGCAGTACTTC. The chain joins TRBV7-9 to TRBJ2-7, with D perhaps TRBD1 (5 bases). Trimming cost V 3 bases and J 6 bases, with 15 bases left between them. There are 14 residues in the CDR3. CDR1 and CDR2 from the germline V gene are SEHNR and FQNEAQ (reference sequence).

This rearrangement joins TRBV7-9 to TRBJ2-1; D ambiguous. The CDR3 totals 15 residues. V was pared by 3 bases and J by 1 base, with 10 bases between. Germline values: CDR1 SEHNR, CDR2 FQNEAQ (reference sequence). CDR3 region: CASSFKGYSYNEQFF. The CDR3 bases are TGTGCCAGCAGCTTCAAAGGCTATTCCTACAATGAGCAGTTCTTC.

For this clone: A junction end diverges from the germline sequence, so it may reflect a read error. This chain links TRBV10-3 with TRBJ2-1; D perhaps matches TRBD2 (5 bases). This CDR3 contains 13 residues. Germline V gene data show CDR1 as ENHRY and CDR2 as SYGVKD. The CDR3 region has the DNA TGTGCCGTCAGAGGGCCATCCTACAATGAGCAGTTCTTC. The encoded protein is CAVRGPSYNEQFF.

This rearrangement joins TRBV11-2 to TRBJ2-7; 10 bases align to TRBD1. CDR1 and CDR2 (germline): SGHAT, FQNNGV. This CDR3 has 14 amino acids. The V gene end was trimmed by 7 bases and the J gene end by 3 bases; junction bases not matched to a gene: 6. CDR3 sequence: CASKTGTGDYEQYF. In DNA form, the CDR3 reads TGTGCCAGCAAGACAGGGACAGGGGACTACGAGCAGTACTTC.

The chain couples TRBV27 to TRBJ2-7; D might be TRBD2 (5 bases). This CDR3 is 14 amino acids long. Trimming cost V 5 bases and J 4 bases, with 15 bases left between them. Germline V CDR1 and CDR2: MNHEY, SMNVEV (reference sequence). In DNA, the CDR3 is TGTGCCAGCAGTCTACAAAGATCGGGGTACGAGCAGTACTTC. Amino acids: CASSLQRSGYEQYF.

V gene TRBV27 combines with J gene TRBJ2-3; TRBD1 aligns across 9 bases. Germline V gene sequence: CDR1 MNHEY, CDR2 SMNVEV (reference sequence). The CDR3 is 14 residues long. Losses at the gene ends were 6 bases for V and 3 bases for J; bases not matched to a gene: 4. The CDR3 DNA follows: TGTGCCAGCAGGGGGACAGGGAAAACAGATACGCAGTATTTT. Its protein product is CASRGTGKTDTQYF.